This entry describes one T cell receptor (beta chain). Which antigen it targets is not known. Within one base of it there is no much larger clone, and no base qualities were kept. The record originates from a study of cytomegalovirus exposure and HLA in healthy donors (dated by TCRdb to about 2017). With respect to the entire study: A later analysis indicated that the 90 to 150 validation repertoires were generated on the platform also employed for the approximately 690 repertoires of the first cohort. The study aimed to test whether cataloging public T cell receptors could reveal signatures of past pathogen exposure. A separate validation cohort of 90 to 150 different subjects was used in addition to the approximately 610-subject first cohort. The study combined high-throughput TCR immunosequencing, statistical association of individual TCRs with disease status, and machine learning to predict cytomegalovirus infection status. Findings and caveats that apply to the study as a whole: The study gave a list of over 150 TCR beta chains associated with cytomegalovirus. A few of the identified cytomegalovirus-associated TCR beta chains were confirmed in vitro to be specific for cytomegalovirus antigens. Across donors, most TCR sequences were observed very rarely, whereas some public TCRs were present in many individuals. Subsequent analysis determined that TCRs grouped into clusters in the first cohort also showed a tendency toward co-occurrence across the approximately 110 validation repertoires, and about 94% of cluster scores exceeded 0. The classifier was reported to diagnose cytomegalovirus status with high specificity and sensitivity in both the original cohort and the validation cohort. The authors suggested that the approach could potentially be extended to other disease states and immunological phenotypes. The validation cohort had no HLA typing available for a later analysis, so co-occurrence within that cohort was assessed over all 120 or so repertoires.

From the cysteine through the phenylalanine, the CDR3 covers 16 amino acids. Just the 48-base CDR3 DNA is kept, in frame starting at base 1. In the germline V gene, CDR1 corresponds to LGHNA and CDR2 to YSLEER. At the junction V is shortened by 3 bases and J by 2 bases; bases outside the gene matches: 5. The donors were included in the validation cohort of over a hundred subjects, a group kept apart from the roughly 700-subject first cohort. The receptor library was made with the immunoSEQ multiplex PCR assay. For the original study's pipeline: A statistical classification framework was developed to diagnose cytomegalovirus status using the catalog of TCR beta chain sequences. TCRdb provides this immuneACCESS table in a form limited to in-frame rearrangements. Some clones are lacking; in checked studies, under half of them reflect an unresolved V gene, and why the rest are absent is not known. V and J calls and clone size are given by that table; D and trimming were obtained from the DNA. The sample has some 170,000 clones on record, roughly 96% of them singletons. Approximately 0.82% of the sample belongs to the ten largest clones.

Here the chain combines TRBV4-3 and TRBJ2-2; a stretch of 8 junction bases matches TRBD2. The source is a woman aged 18-29 years in good health and CMV-seronegative. The sample consisted of PBMCs. The nucleotides are TGCGCCAGCAGCCAGGGACTAGGGGAAAACACCGGGGAGCTGTTTTTT. Translated, this is CASSQGLGENTGELFF.